One T cell receptor beta chain is described in this entry. Antigen specificity is unknown. Germline loops: CDR1 SGHRS, CDR2 YFSETQ. The CDR3 totals 15 residues. V was shortened by 0 bases and J by 0 bases, with 7 bases between the two germline ends. The source of the sample is a study of T cells after yellow fever vaccination. TCR cDNA, made by 5'RACE template switching, carried an added universal primer site and UMIs. TCRdb re-derived calls from the 5' RACE reads in MiXCR, one entry per CDR3 protein. Of tens of thousands of distinct CDR3 sequences listed, 7.3% are singletons. Findings of the study overall: Weaker, the secondary response had a peak occurring faster, on day 5 versus 15.

The specimen was CD8+ T cells sorted from PBMCs, collected approximately 11 days after the first yellow fever vaccination. This clonotype originated in a man aged 18 to 30 who received the YFV17D yellow fever vaccine. V usage is TRBV5-1 and J usage is TRBJ2-1; maybe TRBD2 (5 bases). The CDR3 region is CASSLGTSSYNEQFF. CDR3 sequence (DNA): TGCGCCAGCAGCTTGGGTACTAGCTCCTACAATGAGCAGTTCTTC.